The 9 T cell receptor beta chains presented below share a single source sample, sequenced in a study of neurological immune-mediated disorders. TCRdb re-called the 5' RACE reads through MiXCR, storing one row per CDR3 protein. In the table there are tens of thousands of distinct CDR3 sequences, around 6.2% of which are singletons. Sequencing input: CD8+ T cells from blood. These receptors all come from a man between 18 and 29 years old in good health.

The V gene is TRBV5-1, the J gene TRBJ2-1; 9 positions match TRBD1. Germline V gene lookup returns CDR1 SGHRS and CDR2 YFSETQ. The CDR3 loop spans 14 amino acids. With V trimmed by 3 bases and J by 5 bases, 3 bases remained unmatched. The CDR3 sequence: CASSSDRGHNEQFF. CDR3 DNA sequence: TGCGCCAGCAGCTCGGACAGGGGTCACAATGAGCAGTTCTTC.

This clonotype showed up many times. The chain has TRBV12-3 or TRBV12-4 and TRBJ2-2; TRBD1 matches at 7 bases. This CDR3 contains 12 residues. With 6 bases clipped from V and 6 bases from J, the junction kept 1 base outside the gene matches. CDR3: CASSQGAGELFF. Written as DNA, the CDR3 is TGTGCCAGCAGCCAGGGGGCCGGGGAGCTGTTTTTT.

This clonotype was seen ten or more times. The rearrangement joins TRBV7-8 to TRBJ2-5; 7 bases match TRBD1. J lost 5 bases, V lost 4 bases, and 10 bases had no gene match. Looked up from germline, CDR1 is SGHVS and CDR2 is FQNEAQ. The CDR3 totals 15 residues. CDR3 coding DNA: TGTGCCAGCAGCTCCTCGCCTAGGGGGCATGAGACCCAGTACTTC. This translates into CASSSSPRGHETQYF.

This clonotype was recorded many times. The rearrangement uses TRBV5-1 and TRBJ2-2; the D is unclear. The V end lost 0 bases, the J end lost 2 bases, and 11 bases lay between the germline ends. CDR1 and CDR2 (germline): SGHRS, YFSETQ. The CDR3 totals 16 residues. Here the CDR3 reads CASSLEAPPNTGELFF. In DNA form, the CDR3 reads TGCGCCAGCAGCTTGGAGGCCCCTCCAAACACCGGGGAGCTGTTTTTT.

At least ten counts were recorded for this clonotype. The chain recombines TRBV6-5 with TRBJ1-1; D unresolved. Germline V gene lookup returns CDR1 MNHEY and CDR2 SVGAGI. The CDR3 contains 12 residues. V dropped 0 bases and J dropped 1 base, with 0 bases sitting between them. In DNA form, the CDR3 reads TGTGCCAGCAGTTACTCGAACACTGAAGCTTTCTTT. Residues: CASSYSNTEAFF.

This clonotype was seen repeatedly, ten times or more. This rearrangement joins TRBV5-1 to TRBJ2-7; 7 positions match TRBD1. This CDR3 contains 13 residues. Trimming at V came to 0 bases and at J to 4 bases, leaving 1 base not matched to a gene. Germline V CDR1 and CDR2: SGHRS, YFSETQ. As DNA, the CDR3 is TGCGCCAGCAGCTTGGGGACAGGATACGAGCAGTACTTC. Translated: CASSLGTGYEQYF.

This clonotype was counted at least ten times. This chain uses TRBV29-1 with TRBJ2-1, with D perhaps assigned TRBD1 or TRBD2 (6 bases each). The CDR3 consists of 13 residues. In germline, CDR1 is SQVTM, CDR2 ANQGSEA. The germline V and J ends were trimmed by 7 bases and 9 bases, with 19 bases remaining between them. The CDR3 region is CSATTGYSGEQFF. The CDR3 DNA is TGCAGCGCGACAACAGGGTATAGCGGTGAGCAGTTCTTC.

This clonotype was counted ten times or more. The chain links TRBV14 to TRBJ1-6; maybe TRBD1 (5 bases). Trimming cost V 4 bases and J 6 bases, with 10 bases left between them. Germline V CDR1 and CDR2: SGHDN, FVKESK. This CDR3 contains 14 residues. CDR3 bases: TGTGCCAGCAGCCTGGGACTGGGTAATTCACCCCTCCACTTT. Protein: CASSLGLGNSPLHF.

This clonotype has a count of ten or more. V usage is TRBV7-8 and J usage is TRBJ1-1; possible D gene TRBD1, 5 bases. Trimming removed 0 bases from V and 0 bases from J, with 5 bases in between. The CDR3 contains 14 residues. The germline CDR1 and CDR2 sequences are SGHVS and FQNEAQ. CDR3 DNA sequence: TGTGCCAGCAGCTTAGCAGGGGTGAACACTGAAGCTTTCTTT. Encoded protein: CASSLAGVNTEAFF.